The 15 T cell receptor beta chains in this list originate from one sample, sequenced in a study of shared clonotypes between healthy human individuals. The method was immunoSEQ multiplex PCR; TCRdb's version includes in-frame clones alone and lacks a portion of them. The table has some 1.4 million clones, roughly 96% seen once. Source material: naive CD4+ T cells sorted from blood. Subset meaning: CD45RA+ positively selected. All receptors derive from a man aged 25 to 40 in good health.

This sequence joins TRBV10-1 and TRBJ1-1; D call uncertain. The germline gives CDR1 WNHNN, CDR2 SYGVQD (reference sequence). Between the trimmed V and J ends, which lost 0 bases and 5 bases, there was a span of 10 bases. The CDR3 is 14 residues long. CDR3 sequence: CASSESIVGTEAFF. CDR3 DNA: TGCGCCAGCAGTGAGTCCATAGTAGGTACTGAAGCTTTCTTT.

The chain joins TRBV5-5 to TRBJ1-1; D might be TRBD1 (6 bases). CDR3 length: 13 amino acids. V was cut by 0 bases and J by 8 bases, with 11 bases left in between. Germline CDR1 reads SGHKS; CDR2 reads YYEKEE (reference sequence). The CDR3 reads CASSLEDSSEAFF. CDR3 in DNA: TGTGCCAGCAGCTTGGAGGACAGCTCCGAAGCTTTCTTT.

This chain links TRBV18 with TRBJ1-2, with D possibly matching TRBD1 (6 bases). V was cut by 2 bases and J by 4 bases, with 11 bases left in between. Germline CDR1 and CDR2: KGHSH and LQKENI. The CDR3 sequence is 14 residues long. CDR3 protein: CASSPVGQPYGYTF. DNA for the CDR3: TGTGCCAGCTCACCAGTCGGACAGCCCTATGGCTACACCTTC. Based on the CDR3 plus reference TRBV18 and TRBJ1-2, the full variable domain is NAGVMQNPRHLVRRRGQEARLRCSPMKGHSHVYWYRQLPEEGLKFMVYLQKENIIDESGMPKERFSAEFPKEGPSILRIQQVVRGDSAAYFCASSPVGQPYGYTFGSGTRLTVV.

The rearrangement links TRBV11-3 to TRBJ2-2; D call uncertain. The germline V gene encodes CDR1 SGHNT and CDR2 YENEEA. CDR3 length: 13 residues. The germline V and J ends were trimmed by 5 bases and 4 bases, with 8 bases remaining between them. The CDR3 protein is CASSPYRTGELFF. The CDR3 region has the DNA TGTGCCAGCAGCCCCTATCGCACCGGGGAGCTGTTTTTT. Complete variable domain (other parts from reference TRBV11-3 and TRBJ2-2): EAGVVQSPRYKIIEKKQPVAFWCNPISGHNTLYWYLQNLGQGPELLIRYENEEAVDDSQLPKDRFSAERLKGVDSTLKIQPAELGDSAVYLCASSPYRTGELFFGEGSRLTVL.

The CDR3 nucleotides read TGTGCCAGCAGTGACTCTGGGAGACTAGCGGGAGGTAGGCATTCGTACGAGCAGTACTTC. Amino acids: CASSDSGRLAGGRHSYEQYF. This rearrangement joins TRBV6-4 to TRBJ2-7; 13 nucleotides match TRBD2. In germline, CDR1 is MRHNA, CDR2 SNTAGT. The CDR3 length is 20 residues. The junction had 15 bases not matched to a gene; V was cut back by 0 bases and J by 4 bases.

The chain employs TRBV19 and TRBJ1-1; D uncertain. V dropped 7 bases and J dropped 1 base, with 19 bases sitting between them. The CDR3 runs 16 residues. CDR1 and CDR2 from the germline V gene are LNHDA and SQIVND (reference sequence). DNA for the CDR3: TGTGCCAGTACCAAACTAGGGCCGGGGTCGAACACTGAAGCTTTCTTT. Amino acid sequence: CASTKLGPGSNTEAFF.

The rearrangement joins TRBV7-2 to TRBJ1-1; TRBD1 matches 8 bases. Germline CDR1 and CDR2: SGHTA and FQGNSA. The trim removed 3 bases at V and 5 bases at J, leaving 2 bases unmatched. This CDR3 contains 13 residues. The CDR3 coding sequence is TGTGCCAGCAGCTTGCAGGGGGCGACTGAAGCTTTCTTT. Residues: CASSLQGATEAFF.

This clone was counted a single time. The chain has TRBV7-8 and TRBJ1-1; TRBD1 is a possible D gene (5 bases). The germline gives CDR1 SGHVS, CDR2 FQNEAQ. CDR3 length: 14 residues. Trimming left V 2 bases short and J 10 bases short, with 17 bases between. CDR3 loop: CASSLILGAGGAFF. As DNA, the CDR3 is TGTGCCAGCAGCTTAATCCTCGGGGCGGGTGGAGCTTTCTTT.

V and J are TRBV7-6 and TRBJ2-7; weak D call: TRBD2 (6 bases). The CDR3 runs to 14 residues. CDR1 is SGHVS, CDR2 FNYEAQ, per germline. Trimming cost V 2 bases and J 6 bases, with 14 bases left between them. The CDR3 reads CASSLTLGTFEQYF. The DNA for the CDR3 is TGTGCCAGCAGCTTAACACTAGGGACTTTCGAGCAGTACTTC. The whole variable domain, remainder taken from reference TRBV7-6 and TRBJ2-7, is GAGVSQSPRYKVTKRGQDVALRCDPISGHVSLYWYRQALGQGPEFLTYFNYEAQQDKSGLPNDRFSAERPEGSISTLTIQRTEQRDSAMYRCASSLTLGTFEQYFGPGTRLTVT.

The chain links TRBV5-1 to TRBJ1-1; D uncertain. Trimming removed 0 bases from V and 4 bases from J, with 7 bases in between. This CDR3 is built from 13 residues. The germline gives CDR1 SGHRS, CDR2 YFSETQ. DNA for the CDR3: TGCGCCAGCAGCTTGGTAGTGACCACTGAAGCTTTCTTT. Translated: CASSLVVTTEAFF. Full variable domain (rest looked up from reference TRBV5-1 and TRBJ1-1): KAGVTQTPRYLIKTRGQQVTLSCSPISGHRSVSWYQQTPGQGLQFLFEYFSETQRNKGNFPGRFSGRQFSNSRSEMNVSTLELGDSALYLCASSLVVTTEAFFGQGTRLTVV.

The chain's CDR3 is CASSRQGHHYGYTF. The CDR3, as DNA: TGTGCCAGCTCAAGACAGGGGCACCACTATGGCTACACCTTC. The chain has TRBV18 and TRBJ1-2; 8 bases fit TRBD1. V lost 5 bases and J lost 3; bases outside the gene matches: 5. The CDR3 contains 14 residues. Germline V gives CDR1 KGHSH, CDR2 LQKENI.

The chain combines TRBV4-1 with TRBJ2-7; 7 nucleotides match TRBD1. The germline CDR1 and CDR2 sequences are MGHRA and YSYEKL. Trimming removed 2 bases from V and 7 bases from J; junction bases left unmatched: 5. This CDR3 spans 13 amino acids. The chain's CDR3 is CASSQNRGWEQYF. CDR3 coding DNA: TGCGCCAGCAGCCAAAACAGGGGATGGGAGCAGTACTTC.

The table lists this clone with a few counts. The chain has TRBV27 and TRBJ2-7; no definite D call. The V and J ends lost 1 base and 0 bases respectively, with 7 bases between them. Germline values: CDR1 MNHEY, CDR2 SMNVEV (reference sequence). This CDR3 is built from 14 residues. CDR3 loop: CASSLFQSSYEQYF. CDR3 bases: TGTGCCAGCAGTTTATTCCAGAGCTCCTACGAGCAGTACTTC.

The chain joins TRBV6-6 to TRBJ2-5, with D perhaps matching TRBD2 (5 bases). Germline CDR1 MNHNY, CDR2 SVGAGI (reference sequence). V was shortened by 6 bases and J by 4 bases, with 12 bases between the two germline ends. The CDR3 is made up of 13 amino acids. The CDR3 loop reads CASRDSDGETQYF. CDR3 coding DNA: TGTGCCAGCAGGGACTCAGATGGAGAGACCCAGTACTTC.

The V and J genes are TRBV7-6 and TRBJ2-7, with D hard to call. Germline CDR1 SGHVS, CDR2 FNYEAQ. The CDR3 runs 13 residues. V lost 5 bases and J lost 2, with 10 bases in between. DNA for the CDR3: TGTGCCAGCAGCATCGCAGTTACCTACGAGCAGTACTTC. Encoded protein: CASSIAVTYEQYF.